This T cell receptor beta chain was found in a study of cytomegalovirus exposure and HLA in healthy donors. Whole-study findings and limits: In a later analysis, V- and J-gene trimming of beta chains associated with a DCLRE1C missense variant, replicated independently. Researchers counted around 170 TCR beta chains as cytomegalovirus-associated. Highest at DRB1 and lowest at HLA-C, TCR association rates differed among HLA loci in a later analysis.

CDR1 and CDR2 from the germline V gene are SGHNT and YYREEE (reference sequence). This CDR3 is 16 amino acids long. The V gene lost 0 bases and the J gene lost 0 bases, with 10 bases spanning the gap. In the case of this clone: The antigen remains unidentified.

Use of 60 Vbeta and 13 Jbeta primers characterized the PCR. In the study's own analysis: In a later analysis, of 84 million or so unique beta chains, roughly 10 million appeared in at least two donors. Sequencing used immunoSEQ multiplex PCR; TCRdb keeps in-frame clones, though not all of them. The V and J calls and clone size were taken over from that table, and D and trimming were inferred from the DNA. The sample yields about 150,000 clones, about 70% seen once. The sample was PBMCs. The chain is built from TRBV5-4 and TRBJ2-1; TRBD1 is a possible D gene (6 bases). This receptor was obtained from a man in his late teens or twenties in good health and CMV-seronegative. In DNA, the CDR3 is TGTGCCAGCAGCTTGGAGACAGGACGCTCCTACAATGAGCAGTTCTTC. Translated, it gives CASSLETGRSYNEQFF.